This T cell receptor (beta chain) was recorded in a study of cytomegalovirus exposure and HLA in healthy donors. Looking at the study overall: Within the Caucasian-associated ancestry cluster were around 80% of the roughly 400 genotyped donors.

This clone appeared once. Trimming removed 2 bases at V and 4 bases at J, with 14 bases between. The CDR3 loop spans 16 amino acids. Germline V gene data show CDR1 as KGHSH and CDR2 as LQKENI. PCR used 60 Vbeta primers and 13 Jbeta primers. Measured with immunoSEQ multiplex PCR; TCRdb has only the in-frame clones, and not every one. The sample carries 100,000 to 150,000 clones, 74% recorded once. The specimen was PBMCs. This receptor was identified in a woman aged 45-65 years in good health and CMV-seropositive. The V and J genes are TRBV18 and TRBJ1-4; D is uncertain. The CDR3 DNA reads TGTGCCAGCTCACCAGCAAGAACCCTAGATAATGAAAAACTGTTTTTT. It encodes CASSPARTLDNEKLFF.